This is a list of T cell receptor beta chains from one sample in a study of T-cell memory formation after mild COVID-19. MiXCR, applied by TCRdb to the 5' RACE reads, yields one record per CDR3 protein. The sample consists of fewer than 650,000 distinct CDR3 sequences, roughly 17% of them appearing once. The sample taken for sequencing was PBMCs or a T cell subset sorted from them (not recorded which). These receptors were collected from an adult woman who had mild COVID-19 (a few samples of this study predate the infection). Cell type and time point are not known. Both conserved end residues are part of each CDR3. D genes are given only for firm matches. Only some rows state a clone size, as once, few, many or a class for expanded clones.

.	TRBV4-1	.	TRBJ2-5	CASSQEPGQGIVETQYF	TGCGCCAGCAGCCAAGAACCCGGGCAGGGTATCGTGGAGACCCAGTACTTC
few	TRBV10-3	.	TRBJ2-7	CAITPSTGPYEQYF	TGTGCCATCACCCCCTCAACAGGCCCCTACGAGCAGTACTTC
.	TRBV3-2	.	TRBJ2-1	CASSQDIAGGQDEQFF	TGTGCCAGCAGCCAAGATATAGCGGGAGGGCAAGATGAGCAGTTCTTC
many	TRBV7-3	.	TRBJ1-1	CASSSAGLGNTEAFF	TGTGCCAGCAGCTCGGCGGGACTCGGGAACACTGAAGCTTTCTTT
.	TRBV5-1	TRBD1	TRBJ1-2	CASSLAATGQDYGYTF	TGCGCCAGCAGCTTGGCCGCAACGGGACAGGACTATGGCTACACCTTC
.	TRBV30	.	TRBJ2-7	CAWRGNYEQYF	TGTGCCTGGAGAGGCAACTACGAGCAGTACTTC
few	TRBV7-2	.	TRBJ2-5	CASSPAGSSVGAQYF	TGTGCCAGCAGCCCCGCGGGATCCTCCGTAGGGGCCCAGTACTTC
.	TRBV24-1	.	TRBJ1-1	CATSDSDTDNTEAFF	TGTGCCACCAGTGATTCCGACACCGACAACACTGAAGCTTTCTTT
.	TRBV4-3	TRBD2	TRBJ2-3	CASSPLAGGPADTQYF	TGCGCCAGCAGCCCTCTGGCGGGAGGGCCGGCAGATACGCAGTATTTT
few	TRBV6-5	.	TRBJ2-5	CASSRPGDETQYF	TGTGCCAGCAGCCGCCCGGGGGACGAGACCCAGTACTTC
.	TRBV20-1	.	TRBJ1-2	CSARGVYGYTF	TGCAGTGCCCGCGGGGTTTATGGCTACACCTTC
few	TRBV20-1	.	TRBJ2-1	CSARVREDEQFF	TGCAGTGCTAGAGTACGAGAGGATGAGCAGTTCTTC
.	TRBV29-1	TRBD1	TRBJ1-1	CSGRGTANTEAFF	TGCAGCGGGAGAGGGACAGCAAACACTGAAGCTTTCTTT
.	TRBV20-1	.	TRBJ2-3	CSARIPGLRFTDTQYF	TGCAGTGCTAGAATACCGGGACTCCGATTCACAGATACGCAGTATTTT
.	TRBV5-6	TRBD1	TRBJ1-3	CASSFYDRGNGNTIYF	TGTGCCAGCAGCTTCTACGACAGGGGCAACGGAAACACCATATATTTT
.	TRBV5-6	.	TRBJ1-1	CASSLAGYGQNTEAFF	TGTGCCAGCAGCTTGGCCGGTTACGGCCAGAACACTGAAGCTTTCTTT
many	TRBV4-1	.	TRBJ2-1	CASSQAFEQFF	TGCGCCAGCAGCCAAGCTTTCGAGCAGTTCTTC
.	TRBV20-1	.	TRBJ2-2	CSASQGANTGELFF	TGCAGTGCTAGTCAGGGCGCGAACACCGGGGAGCTGTTTTTT
.	TRBV6-5	.	TRBJ2-3	CASSSGASGTDTQYF	TGTGCCAGCAGCTCGGGGGCTTCGGGAACAGATACGCAGTATTTT
.	TRBV7-3	.	TRBJ1-2	CASSQTPGTQYGYTF	TGTGCCAGCAGCCAGACCCCCGGGACACAGTATGGCTACACCTTC
many	TRBV5-5	TRBD2	TRBJ2-7	CASSPGLAGVYEQYF	TGTGCCAGCAGTCCGGGACTAGCGGGAGTCTACGAGCAGTACTTC
.	TRBV5-1	.	TRBJ1-1	CASSAGDVAYTEAFF	TGCGCCAGCAGCGCGGGGGACGTCGCCTACACTGAAGCTTTCTTT
many	TRBV29-1	TRBD1	TRBJ2-1	CSVEERRQGAVF	TGCAGCGTTGAAGAAAGGCGACAGGGGGCCGTCTTC
few	TRBV7-2	TRBD2	TRBJ2-3	CASSSGLTSGDLTDTQYF	TGTGCCAGCAGCTCAGGGTTGACTAGCGGTGACCTCACAGATACGCAGTATTTT
.	TRBV29-1	.	TRBJ2-7	CSVEGEPKGSPDRYEQYF	TGCAGCGTTGAAGGGGAACCCAAGGGGAGCCCCGACCGCTACGAGCAGTACTTC
many	TRBV9	.	TRBJ2-7	CASSVDSGSYEQYF	TGTGCCAGCAGCGTAGATAGCGGCTCCTACGAGCAGTACTTC
.	TRBV11-3	.	TRBJ1-1	CASSLGGPPTEAFF	TGTGCCAGCAGCTTGGGTGGGCCTCCCACTGAAGCTTTCTTT
.	TRBV30	.	TRBJ1-1	CAWSVGLDTEAFF	TGTGCCTGGAGTGTGGGGTTGGACACTGAAGCTTTCTTT
.	TRBV9	.	TRBJ1-1	CASRGTNTEAFF	TGTGCCAGTCGAGGGACGAACACTGAAGCTTTCTTT
few	TRBV30	TRBD1	TRBJ1-5	CAWSTGQGKSNQPQHF	TGTGCCTGGAGTACGGGACAGGGGAAGAGCAATCAGCCCCAGCATTTT
few	TRBV9	.	TRBJ2-7	CASSRQTGNEQYF	TGTGCCAGCAGCCGCCAGACAGGCAACGAGCAGTACTTC
.	TRBV3-1	TRBD1	TRBJ1-6	CASSLFAGTGNSPLHF	TGTGCCAGCAGCCTCTTCGCCGGGACAGGAAATTCACCCCTCCACTTT
.	TRBV18	.	TRBJ1-2	CASSPDTQNGGYTF	TGTGCCAGCTCACCAGACACTCAAAACGGCGGCTACACCTTC
.	TRBV3-1	.	TRBJ1-2	CASSPTRRGSYGYTF	TGTGCCAGCAGCCCGACGAGGAGGGGTTCCTATGGCTACACCTTC
few	TRBV23-1	.	TRBJ2-5	CASSQSYAWETQYF	TGCGCCAGCAGTCAATCTTACGCGTGGGAGACCCAGTACTTC
.	TRBV6-1	TRBD1	TRBJ1-5	CASSPGTGVLNSNQPQHF	TGTGCCAGCAGTCCTGGGACAGGGGTCCTAAATAGCAATCAGCCCCAGCATTTT
many	TRBV5-1	TRBD1	TRBJ2-7	CASRLTGGSYEQYF	TGCGCCAGCAGGTTGACAGGGGGAAGCTACGAGCAGTACTTC
.	TRBV5-1	.	TRBJ2-4	CASSFWGRGKNIQYF	TGCGCCAGCAGCTTTTGGGGCAGGGGAAAAAACATTCAGTACTTC
.	TRBV2	.	TRBJ1-2	CASLPGNGYTF	TGTGCCAGCCTCCCCGGAAATGGCTACACCTTC
.	TRBV20-1	.	TRBJ2-1	CSAVSLLPSYNEQFF	TGCAGTGCCGTCTCACTATTACCCTCCTACAATGAGCAGTTCTTC
.	TRBV9	.	TRBJ2-6	CASSVNPSGAGANVLTF	TGTGCCAGCAGCGTAAACCCGTCGGGGGCTGGGGCCAACGTCCTGACTTTC
few	TRBV6-1	.	TRBJ2-1	CASAFRREQFF	TGTGCCAGCGCCTTCAGGAGAGAGCAGTTCTTC
.	TRBV5-1	TRBD2	TRBJ2-1	CASSSTHSTRGDNEQFF	TGCGCCAGCAGCTCCACGCACTCGACACGGGGGGACAATGAGCAGTTCTTC
few	TRBV25-1	.	TRBJ2-1	CASRPGLSSYNEQFF	TGTGCCAGCAGGCCGGGACTGTCCTCCTACAATGAGCAGTTCTTC
few	TRBV24-1	TRBD1	TRBJ2-5	CATSDSGTGHKETQYF	TGTGCCACCAGTGATTCCGGGACAGGGCACAAAGAGACCCAGTACTTC
.	TRBV24-1	.	TRBJ2-7	CATSDGRDLTYEQYF	TGTGCCACCAGTGATGGCCGGGACCTCACCTACGAGCAGTACTTC
few	TRBV11-2	TRBD1	TRBJ1-1	CASSLVPDRGEGTEAFF	TGTGCCAGCAGCTTAGTCCCCGACAGGGGGGAGGGCACTGAAGCTTTCTTT
few	TRBV18	.	TRBJ2-7	CASSPALYEQYF	TGTGCCAGCAGCCCGGCCCTCTACGAGCAGTACTTC
.	TRBV7-3	TRBD2	TRBJ2-1	CASSLAVSGHNEQFF	TGTGCCAGCAGCTTAGCGGTTAGCGGGCACAATGAGCAGTTCTTC
.	TRBV4-1	TRBD2	TRBJ2-5	CASSQVGGAPGETQYF	TGCGCCAGCAGCCAAGTCGGGGGGGCCCCAGGTGAGACCCAGTACTTC
.	TRBV6-5	.	TRBJ1-5	CASSAQPGLLGNQPQHF	TGTGCCAGCAGTGCTCAACCGGGGCTCCTGGGGAATCAGCCCCAGCATTTT
.	TRBV6-5	.	TRBJ2-3	CASSYSYSGADTQYF	TGTGCCAGCAGTTACTCCTACTCGGGTGCAGATACGCAGTATTTT
few	TRBV3-1	.	TRBJ1-1	CASSHRGANTEAFF	TGTGCCAGCAGCCATCGGGGGGCGAACACTGAAGCTTTCTTT
few	TRBV28	.	TRBJ1-1	CASREGIENTEAFF	TGTGCCAGCAGGGAAGGGATTGAGAACACTGAAGCTTTCTTT
.	TRBV5-8	.	TRBJ1-6	CASSLWFNSPLHF	TGTGCCAGCAGCTTATGGTTTAATTCACCCCTCCACTTT